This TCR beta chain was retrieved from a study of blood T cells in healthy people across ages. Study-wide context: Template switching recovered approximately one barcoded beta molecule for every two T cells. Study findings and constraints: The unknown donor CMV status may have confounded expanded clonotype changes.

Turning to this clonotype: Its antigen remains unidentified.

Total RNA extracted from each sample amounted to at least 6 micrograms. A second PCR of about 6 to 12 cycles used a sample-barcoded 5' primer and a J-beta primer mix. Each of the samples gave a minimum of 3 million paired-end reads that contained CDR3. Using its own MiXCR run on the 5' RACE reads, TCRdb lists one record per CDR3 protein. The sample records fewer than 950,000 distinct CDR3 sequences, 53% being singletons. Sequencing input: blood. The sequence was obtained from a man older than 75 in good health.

The CDR3 loop is CASSVEGLRETQYF. The CDR3 DNA reads TGTGCCAGCAGCGTAGAGGGGCTGAGGGAGACCCAGTACTTC. The chain links TRBV9 to TRBJ2-5, with a tentative D call TRBD1 (5 bases). From germline, CDR1 is SGDLS and CDR2 YYNGEE. V was cut by 0 bases and J by 5 bases, with 11 bases left in between. This CDR3 region has 14 residues. Full variable domain (rest looked up from reference TRBV9 and TRBJ2-5): DSGVTQTPKHLITATGQRVTLRCSPRSGDLSVYWYQQSLDQGLQFLIQYYNGEERAKGNILERFSAQQFPDLHSELNLSSLELGDSALYFCASSVEGLRETQYFGPGTRLLVL.